One and the same sample provided the 21 T cell receptor beta chains below, sequenced in a study of T-cell reconstitution after alpha-beta-depleted transplantation in children. Preparation of the TCRbeta library used unique molecular identifiers. TCRdb re-called the PCR reads with MiXCR, one entry per CDR3 protein. The table records nearly 250,000 distinct CDR3 sequences, approximately 8% of them present only once. The sequencing used PBMCs, mostly from graft donor cells, collected 180 days after TCRalphabeta/CD19-depleted stem cell transplant. The receptors derive from a male patient under 18 who had a stem cell transplant for acute lymphoblastic leukemia, so the T cells may come from the graft donor.

This clonotype occurred many times. V is TRBV7-8 and J is TRBJ2-2; 10 nucleotides match TRBD2. This CDR3 comprises 21 residues. V lost 5 bases to trimming and J lost 4 bases; unmatched junction nucleotides: 22. CDR1 and CDR2 from the germline V gene are SGHVS and FQNEAQ. For the CDR3, the DNA is TGTGCCAGCAGCCGCGTACAGATTCTAGCGGGAGAAAGTAGAAGCACCGGGGAGCTGTTTTTT. This translates into CASSRVQILAGESRSTGELFF.

Ten or more counts support this clonotype. This chain joins TRBV5-1 and TRBJ2-7; the D gene is possibly TRBD2 (7 bases). Trimming shortened V by 0 bases and J by 1 base, and 17 bases separated the two germline ends. Germline V gene lookup returns CDR1 SGHRS and CDR2 YFSETQ. CDR3 length: 17 amino acids. The CDR3 spells CASSLGVRRGASYEQYF. The DNA for the CDR3 is TGCGCCAGCAGCTTGGGTGTTAGACGGGGGGCGTCCTACGAGCAGTACTTC.

This clonotype has a count of ten or more. The rearrangement joins TRBV20-1 to TRBJ1-3, with D tentatively TRBD1 (6 bases). This CDR3 has 15 amino acids. The germline V and J ends were trimmed by 5 bases and 4 bases, with 18 bases remaining between them. Germline CDR1 and CDR2: DFQATT and SNEGSKA (reference sequence). The CDR3 reads CSARTWGARGNTIYF. The CDR3 DNA sequence: TGCAGTGCTCGCACATGGGGGGCGCGGGGAAACACCATATATTTT.

This clonotype was counted at least ten times. The V and J genes are TRBV20-1 and TRBJ2-7; TRBD1 matches at 7 bases. The germline V gene has CDR1 DFQATT and CDR2 SNEGSKA (reference sequence). The CDR3 covers 13 residues. Trimming at V came to 6 bases and at J to 0 bases, leaving 5 bases not matched to a gene. CDR3 nucleotides: TGCAGTGCCAAGGGGGCGGGCTCCTACGAGCAGTACTTC. Protein: CSAKGAGSYEQYF.

The sample holds many counts of this clonotype. The gene calls are TRBV5-1 and TRBJ2-3; 14 nucleotides match TRBD2. The CDR3 is 17 amino acids. CDR1 is SGHRS and CDR2 is YFSETQ in the germline V gene. Trimming removed 0 bases from V and 6 bases from J; junction bases left unmatched: 6. The CDR3 DNA sequence: TGCGCCAGCAGCTTGGGGGGACTAGCGGGAGATGGCGATACGCAGTATTTT. It encodes CASSLGGLAGDGDTQYF.

This clonotype has only a few counts. V usage is TRBV7-9 and J usage is TRBJ2-7; 8 positions match TRBD1. CDR3 length: 14 residues. In germline, CDR1 is SEHNR, CDR2 FQNEAQ (reference sequence). The J segment lost 5 bases and the V segment lost 3 bases, leaving 6 bases of the junction unmatched. The CDR3 bases are TGTGCCAGCAGCTTCGACAGGGGCAAGGACGAGCAGTACTTC. This sequence encodes CASSFDRGKDEQYF.

This clonotype was observed at least ten times. The V call is TRBV7-2, the J call TRBJ2-5; 10 bases are shared with TRBD2. CDR1 and CDR2 (germline): SGHTA, FQGNSA. J was trimmed by 5 bases and V by 4 bases; bases with no gene match: 22. The CDR3 is made up of 20 amino acids. The CDR3 DNA sequence: TGTGCCAGCAGCTCTATAGACGGTTTGCTAGCGGGGGCCAGGGGGGAGACCCAGTACTTC. Amino acid sequence: CASSSIDGLLAGARGETQYF.

This clonotype was detected ten times or more. The chain has TRBV21-1 and TRBJ2-6; the table gives TRBD2 as D, unverified against the DNA. TRBV21-1 is a listed pseudogene. This CDR3 spans 19 amino acids. The CDR3 reads CASSKNGRGEGSGANVLTF. CDR3 in DNA: TGTGCCAGCAGCAAAAACGGGAGGGGGGAAGGCTCTGGGGCCAACGTCCTGACTTTC.

This clonotype was counted many times. J is TRBJ1-2 and V is TRBV7-9; D remains unclear. Germline CDR1 reads SEHNR; CDR2 reads FQNEAQ (reference sequence). V gave up 3 bases and J gave up 4 bases, with 18 bases separating them. The CDR3 is made up of 16 amino acids. CDR3 sequence reads: CASSLRRLPRGYGYTF. CDR3 sequence (DNA): TGTGCCAGCAGCTTGCGCCGACTACCCCGGGGCTATGGCTACACCTTC.

This clonotype was detected ten times or more. The genes are TRBV6-5 and TRBJ1-1, with TRBD1 as a possible D gene (6 bases). Trimming removed 2 bases from V and 3 bases from J, with 10 bases in between. The CDR3 loop spans 14 amino acids. The germline gives CDR1 MNHEY, CDR2 SVGAGI. Here the CDR3 reads CASSYLWGHTEAFF. The CDR3 coding sequence is TGTGCCAGCAGTTACCTATGGGGGCACACTGAAGCTTTCTTT.

Note on this clonotype: It may be a read error: a sequence one base away is much more abundant. The chain recombines TRBV5-1 with TRBJ1-4; D is unresolved. This CDR3 has 14 residues. V lost 8 bases and J lost 7, with 18 bases in between. Germline V CDR1 and CDR2: SGHRS, YFSETQ. This chain's CDR3 is CARSRRSEGEKLFF. CDR3 coding DNA: TGCGCCAGGAGCCGCAGGTCCGAGGGTGAAAAACTGTTTTTT.

This clonotype was seen many times. CDR3 in DNA: TGTGCCAGCAGCTTGACAGGGGGTGGCACAGATACGCAGTATTTT. This codes for CASSLTGGGTDTQYF. This chain uses TRBV7-6 with TRBJ2-3, with TRBD1 identical over 9 bases. With V trimmed by 3 bases and J by 1 base, 2 bases remained unmatched. There are 15 residues in the CDR3. The germline CDR1 and CDR2 sequences are SGHVS and FNYEAQ.

The table lists this clonotype with many counts. The CDR3 nucleotides are TGTGCCAGCAGTTCTGGATCCTACGAGCAGTACTTC. This translates into CASSSGSYEQYF. The chain is built from TRBV28 and TRBJ2-7; D gene unclear. Germline CDR1 and CDR2: MDHEN and SYDVKM. The CDR3 sequence is 12 residues long. V was pared by 4 bases and J by 1 base, with 5 bases between.

There are many counts of this clonotype. The chain employs TRBV6-1 and TRBJ2-3; D unresolved. The CDR3 runs 15 residues. Germline CDR1 and CDR2: MNHNS and SASEGT. V lost 5 bases to trimming and J lost 2 bases, with 14 bases between them. The CDR3 DNA reads TGTGCCAGCAGTCTTCTAGGTGGGGTCACAGATACGCAGTATTTT. Translation gives CASSLLGGVTDTQYF.

At least ten counts were recorded for this clonotype. The J gene is TRBJ1-4, the V gene TRBV14; maybe TRBD1 (5 bases). CDR3 length: 16 residues. CDR1 SGHDN and CDR2 FVKESK come from the germline V gene. Deletions cut 4 bases from V and 5 bases from J, with 17 bases between. For the CDR3, the DNA is TGTGCCAGCAGCCCCGACAGCCCGTCGGCAAATGAAAAACTGTTTTTT. Protein product: CASSPDSPSANEKLFF.

This clonotype was recorded many times. CDR3 bases: TGTGCCAGCAGTGGGCAGGGTAGTGAGCAGTTCTTC. Translated: CASSGQGSEQFF. This chain uses TRBV6-5 with TRBJ2-1, with D perhaps TRBD1 (5 bases). V was cut by 5 bases and J by 9 bases, with 11 bases left in between. Germline V lookup: CDR1 MNHEY, CDR2 SVGAGI. The CDR3 has 12 residues.

The chain has TRBV6-2 or TRBV6-3 and TRBJ2-2; D call uncertain. This CDR3 has 12 residues. Per the germline V gene, CDR1 is MNHEY and CDR2 is SVGEGT. V was pared by 1 base and J by 8 bases, with 5 bases between. CDR3 in DNA: TGTGCCAGCAGTTACTGGAGTGGGGAGCTGTTTTTT. It yields the protein CASSYWSGELFF.

This chain connects TRBV19 to TRBJ2-2; TRBD2 might be the D (6 bases). Trimming pared 7 bases from V and 4 bases from J, leaving 19 bases between. The CDR3 has 16 residues. Germline CDR1 reads LNHDA; CDR2 reads SQIVND (reference sequence). The CDR3 DNA is TGTGCCAGTACGGTACCCAACTTAGCGGTCACCGGGGAGCTGTTTTTT. Translating gives CASTVPNLAVTGELFF.

This clonotype appeared many times. V and J are TRBV7-7 and TRBJ1-1, with D tentatively TRBD1 (5 bases). Germline lookup yields CDR1 SSHAT and CDR2 FNYEAQ (reference sequence). V gave up 1 base and J gave up 8 bases, with 11 bases separating them. CDR3 size: 13 residues. The CDR3 DNA reads as TGTGCCAGCAGCTTAGACCAGGGATCCGAAGCTTTCTTT. It codes for CASSLDQGSEAFF.

The rearrangement joins TRBV5-4 to TRBJ2-3; either TRBD1 or TRBD2 may fit D (5 bases each). V was trimmed by 0 bases and J by 4 bases, leaving 12 bases between them. Germline CDR1 is SGHNT and CDR2 is YYREEE (reference sequence). CDR3 length: 15 residues. The DNA for the CDR3 is TGTGCCAGCAGCTTGGGGGGGTTGGTGGCAGATACGCAGTATTTT. Translated: CASSLGGLVADTQYF.

This clonotype was detected only a few times. The V and J genes are TRBV5-4 and TRBJ1-1; D remains ambiguous. This CDR3 comprises 12 residues. V was clipped by 0 bases and J by 3 bases, with 3 bases between them. Germline V gene data show CDR1 as SGHNT and CDR2 as YYREEE (reference sequence). CDR3 loop: CASSLDYTEAFF. CDR3 nucleotides: TGTGCCAGCAGCTTGGATTACACTGAAGCTTTCTTT.